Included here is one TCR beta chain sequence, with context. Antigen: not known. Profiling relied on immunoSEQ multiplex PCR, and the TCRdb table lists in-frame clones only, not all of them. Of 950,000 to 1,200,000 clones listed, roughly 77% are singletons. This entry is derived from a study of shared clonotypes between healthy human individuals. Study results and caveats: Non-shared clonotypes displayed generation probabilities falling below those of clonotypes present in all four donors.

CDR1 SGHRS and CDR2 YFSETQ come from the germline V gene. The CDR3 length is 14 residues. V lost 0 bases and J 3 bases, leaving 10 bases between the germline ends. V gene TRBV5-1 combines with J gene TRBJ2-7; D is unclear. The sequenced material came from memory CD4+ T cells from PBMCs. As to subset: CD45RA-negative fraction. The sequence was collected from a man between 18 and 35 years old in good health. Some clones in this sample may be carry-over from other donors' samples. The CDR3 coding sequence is TGCGCCAGCAGCTTGGGGCAGGAGAGCTACGAGCAGTACTTC. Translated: CASSLGQESYEQYF.